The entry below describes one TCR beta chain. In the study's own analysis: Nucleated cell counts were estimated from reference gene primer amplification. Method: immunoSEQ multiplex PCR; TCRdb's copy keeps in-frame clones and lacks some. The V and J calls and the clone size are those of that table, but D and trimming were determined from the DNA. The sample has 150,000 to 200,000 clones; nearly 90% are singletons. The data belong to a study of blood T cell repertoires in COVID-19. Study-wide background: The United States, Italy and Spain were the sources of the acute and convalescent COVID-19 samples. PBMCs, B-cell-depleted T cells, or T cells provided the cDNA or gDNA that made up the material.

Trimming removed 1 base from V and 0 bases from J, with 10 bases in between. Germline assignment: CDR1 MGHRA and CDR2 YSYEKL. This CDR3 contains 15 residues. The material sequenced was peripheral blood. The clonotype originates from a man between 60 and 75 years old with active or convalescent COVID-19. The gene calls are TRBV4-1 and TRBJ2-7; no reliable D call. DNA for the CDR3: TGCGCCAGCAGCCAAGCCATTAGGAGCTCCTACGAGCAGTACTTC. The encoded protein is CASSQAIRSSYEQYF.